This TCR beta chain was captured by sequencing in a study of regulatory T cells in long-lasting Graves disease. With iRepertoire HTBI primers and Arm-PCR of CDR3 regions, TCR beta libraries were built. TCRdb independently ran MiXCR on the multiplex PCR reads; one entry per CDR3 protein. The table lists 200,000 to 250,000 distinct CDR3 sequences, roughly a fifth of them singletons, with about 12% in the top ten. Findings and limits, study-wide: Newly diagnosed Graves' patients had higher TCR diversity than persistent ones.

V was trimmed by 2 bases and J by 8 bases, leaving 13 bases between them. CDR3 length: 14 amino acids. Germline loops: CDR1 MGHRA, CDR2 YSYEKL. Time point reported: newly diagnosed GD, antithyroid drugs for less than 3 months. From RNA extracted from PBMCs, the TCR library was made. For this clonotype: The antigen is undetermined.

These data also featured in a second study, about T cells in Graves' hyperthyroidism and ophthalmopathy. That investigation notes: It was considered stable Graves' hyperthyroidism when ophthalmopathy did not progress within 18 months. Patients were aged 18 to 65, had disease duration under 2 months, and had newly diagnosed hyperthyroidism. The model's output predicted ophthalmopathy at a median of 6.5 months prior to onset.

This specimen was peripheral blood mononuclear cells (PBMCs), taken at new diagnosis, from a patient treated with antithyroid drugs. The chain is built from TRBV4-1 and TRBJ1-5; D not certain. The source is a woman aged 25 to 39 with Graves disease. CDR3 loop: CASSQTTAGEPQHF. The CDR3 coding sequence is TGCGCCAGCAGCCAAACCACGGCGGGAGAGCCCCAGCATTTT.